This T cell receptor (beta chain) was recovered during a study of preoperative IRX-2 immunotherapy in early breast cancer. The V segment lost 2 bases and the J segment 4 bases; nucleotides outside the gene matches: 5. Germline V gene data show CDR1 as MDHEN and CDR2 as SYDVKM. The CDR3 covers 15 residues. The data were produced by immunoSEQ multiplex PCR, yet TCRdb's version contains in-frame clones alone and is incomplete. The data contain about 11,000 clones, 75% to 90% of them singletons. This sample's treatment: preoperative locoregional IRX-2 cytokine immunotherapy. The material was lymph node tissue, obtained before IRX-2 immunotherapy. This TCR was recovered from a human donor with breast cancer. This chain joins TRBV28 and TRBJ1-5, with 7 bases aligning to TRBD1. The CDR3 nucleotides read TGTGCCAGCAGTTTAGGCGACAGGGAAAATCAGCCCCAGCATTTT. It is translated as CASSLGDRENQPQHF.